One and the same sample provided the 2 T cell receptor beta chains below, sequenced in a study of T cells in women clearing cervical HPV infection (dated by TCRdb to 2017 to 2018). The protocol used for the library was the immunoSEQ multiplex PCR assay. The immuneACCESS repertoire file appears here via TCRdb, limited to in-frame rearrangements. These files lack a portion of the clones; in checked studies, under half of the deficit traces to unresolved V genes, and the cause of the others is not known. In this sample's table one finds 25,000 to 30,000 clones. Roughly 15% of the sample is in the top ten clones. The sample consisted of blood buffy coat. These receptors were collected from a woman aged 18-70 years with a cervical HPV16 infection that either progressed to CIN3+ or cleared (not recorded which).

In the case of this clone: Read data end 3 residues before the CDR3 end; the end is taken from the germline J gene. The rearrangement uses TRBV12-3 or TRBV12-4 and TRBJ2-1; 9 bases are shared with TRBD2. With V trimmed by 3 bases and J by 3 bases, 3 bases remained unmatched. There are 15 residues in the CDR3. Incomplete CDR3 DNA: TGTGCCAGCAGTTTCACGACTAGCGGCTACAATGAG. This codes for CASSFTTSGYNE. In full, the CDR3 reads CASSFTTSGYNEQFF.

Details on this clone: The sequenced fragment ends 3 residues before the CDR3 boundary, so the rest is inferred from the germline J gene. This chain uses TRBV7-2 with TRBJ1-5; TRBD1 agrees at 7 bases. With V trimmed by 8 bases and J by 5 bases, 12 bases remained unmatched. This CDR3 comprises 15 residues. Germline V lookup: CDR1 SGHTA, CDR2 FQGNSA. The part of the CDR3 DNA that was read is TGTGCCAGCTCGGTCCGGACAGGCCTCCATCAGCCC. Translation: CASSVRTGLHQP. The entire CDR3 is CASSVRTGLHQPQHF.